The 3 T cell receptor beta chains presented below share a single source sample, sequenced in a study of shared clonotypes between healthy human individuals. Produced via immunoSEQ multiplex PCR; TCRdb's table is partial and in-frame only. This sample has 850,000 to 1,200,000 clones, with 60% to 80% found just once. Sample: memory CD4+ T cells sorted from blood. The subset was: CD45RA-negative fraction. The source is a man aged 18 to 29 in good health.

A single count supports this clone. The chain has TRBV7-9 and TRBJ2-3, with D possibly being TRBD1 (5 bases). The CDR3 extends over 13 amino acids. Deletions cut 4 bases from V and 9 bases from J, with 14 bases between. Germline V gene sequence: CDR1 SEHNR, CDR2 FQNEAQ (reference sequence). The DNA for the CDR3 is TGTGCCAGCAGCTCGGGCCATCAGGGCACGCAGTATTTT. Translated, it gives CASSSGHQGTQYF.

This clone showed up just a few times. The gene calls are TRBV18 and TRBJ1-2; possible D gene TRBD1, 5 bases. The CDR3 has 15 residues. V lost 2 bases to trimming and J lost 4 bases, with 14 bases between them. Per germline, CDR1 KGHSH and CDR2 LQKENI. The CDR3 DNA reads TGTGCCAGCTCACCAGACCAGGGAAAAGGCTATGGCTACACCTTC. It codes for CASSPDQGKGYGYTF.

This chain links TRBV29-1 with TRBJ1-2, with 7 bases aligning to TRBD1. This CDR3 region has 12 residues. The J segment lost 2 bases and the V segment lost 4 bases, leaving 1 base of the junction unmatched. The germline CDR1 and CDR2 sequences are SQVTM and ANQGSEA. CDR3 loop: CSVGGQNYGYTF. The CDR3 DNA is TGCAGCGTTGGGGGACAGAACTATGGCTACACCTTC. The complete variable domain, with remaining parts taken from reference TRBV29-1 and TRBJ1-2, reads SAVISQKPSRDICQRGTSLTIQCQVDSQVTMMFWYRQQPGQSLTLIATANQGSEATYESGFVIDKFPISRPNLTFSTLTVSNMSPEDSSIYLCSVGGQNYGYTFGSGTRLTVV.